The 3 T cell receptor beta chains below come from one sample, sequenced in a study of CDR3 diversity in severe acne. Using its own MiXCR run on the PCR reads, TCRdb lists one record per CDR3 protein. The sample consists of around 91,000 distinct CDR3 sequences, under 65% of them appearing once. Sequenced material: blood. These receptor sequences come from a male donor in good health, without acne.

The chain employs TRBV5-1 and TRBJ1-5; no reliable D call. Germline CDR1 SGHRS, CDR2 YFSETQ. V was trimmed by 4 bases and J by 6 bases, leaving 11 bases between them. The CDR3 is 13 amino acids. CDR3 amino acids: CASSPMTGQPQHF. CDR3 in DNA: TGCGCCAGCAGCCCCATGACTGGTCAGCCCCAGCATTTT.

V usage is TRBV20-1 and J usage is TRBJ1-4; TRBD1 agrees at 8 bases. The CDR3 covers 15 residues. V lost 5 bases to trimming and J lost 8 bases; unmatched junction nucleotides: 13. Germline CDR1 and CDR2: DFQATT and SNEGSKA (reference sequence). Here the CDR3 reads CSADTPGQVQEKLFF. The CDR3 nucleotides are TGCAGTGCTGACACTCCGGGACAGGTGCAGGAAAAACTGTTTTTT.

In regard to this clonotype: Because the CDR3 is missing its conserved closing phenylalanine or tryptophan, this is likely a read error. Because the CDR3's place on the DNA is in doubt, the DNA is left out and the CDR3 is given as listed by TCRdb. The chain is built from TRBV24-1 and TRBJ2-2. The CDR3 is 16 residues long, ends included. CDR1 and CDR2 (germline): KGHDR, SFDVKD. CDR3 in amino acids: CATSDFERSNTGELLL.